This T cell receptor (beta chain) was sequenced during a study of T-cell reconstitution after alpha-beta-depleted transplantation in children. Preparation of the TCRbeta library involved a method that used unique molecular identifiers. TCRdb reprocessed the PCR reads with MiXCR, giving one entry per CDR3 protein. The table lists over 300,000 distinct CDR3 sequences, 10% of them singletons. Germline V gene sequence: CDR1 MDHEN, CDR2 SYDVKM. J lost 2 bases, V lost 5 bases, and 11 bases had no gene match. The length of the CDR3 is 16 residues. The chain carries TRBV28 and TRBJ2-5; TRBD2 matches 7 bases. The starting material was PBMCs from the stem cell graft donor, obtained from the stem cell graft. The receptor was isolated from a human donor who donated a stem cell graft to a child with acute lymphoblastic leukemia. CDR3 DNA sequence: TGTGCCAGCAGTGAGATGGATCTAGCGGTTCAAGAGACCCAGTACTTC. Translated, it gives CASSEMDLAVQETQYF.